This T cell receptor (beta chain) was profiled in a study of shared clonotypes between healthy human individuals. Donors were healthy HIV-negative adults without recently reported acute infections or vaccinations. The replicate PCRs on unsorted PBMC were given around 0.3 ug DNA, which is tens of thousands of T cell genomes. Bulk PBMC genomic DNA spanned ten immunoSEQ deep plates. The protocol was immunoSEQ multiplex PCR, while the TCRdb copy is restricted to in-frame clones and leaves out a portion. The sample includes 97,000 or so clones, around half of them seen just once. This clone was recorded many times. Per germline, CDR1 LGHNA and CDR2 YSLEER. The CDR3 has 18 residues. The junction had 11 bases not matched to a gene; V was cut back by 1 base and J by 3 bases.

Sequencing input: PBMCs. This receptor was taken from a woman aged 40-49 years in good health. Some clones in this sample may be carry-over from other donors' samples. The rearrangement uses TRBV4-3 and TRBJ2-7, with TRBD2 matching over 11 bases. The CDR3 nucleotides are TGCGCCAGCAGCCAAGTCGCAGGTTCCCTAGCGGGAGGCTACGAGCAGTACTTC. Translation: CASSQVAGSLAGGYEQYF.